These 10 T cell receptor beta chains came from one sample sequenced in a study of OX40 agonist ivuxolimab in advanced cancers. Some clones are missing from TCRdb's copy, which holds only in-frame ones; the method was immunoSEQ multiplex PCR. The sample has some 120,000 clones; roughly 92% are singletons. The sample in question was CD4+ or CD8+ T cells sorted from blood, obtained in a trial of the OX40 agonist ivuxolimab. The receptors here all came from an adult with an advanced solid tumor such as melanoma, head and neck, liver or kidney cancer.

This clone came up a few times. V gene TRBV6-1 combines with J gene TRBJ2-1; TRBD1 might be the D (6 bases). The V gene's germline CDR1 is MNHNS and CDR2 SASEGT. V lost 6 bases and J lost 5, with 11 bases in between. The CDR3 runs 13 residues. CDR3 in DNA: TGTGCCAGCAGGAGGGACACCAACAATGAGCAGTTCTTC. Translation gives CASRRDTNNEQFF.

V gene TRBV5-1 combines with J gene TRBJ2-1; 7 positions agree with TRBD2. The germline V gene encodes CDR1 SGHRS and CDR2 YFSETQ. V gave up 1 base and J gave up 6 bases; unmatched junction bases: 25. The length of the CDR3 is 21 residues. The CDR3 here is CASSLLGLSHLQSHFANEQFF. For the CDR3, the DNA is TGCGCCAGCAGCTTGCTGGGACTATCCCACCTACAATCGCATTTCGCCAATGAGCAGTTCTTC.

V is TRBV5-5 and J is TRBJ1-2; a weak D match, TRBD1 (6 bases). Germline V lookup: CDR1 SGHKS, CDR2 YYEKEE (reference sequence). CDR3 length equals 15 residues. V lost 4 bases and J lost 0, with 13 bases in between. CDR3 protein: CASSPTGTSNYGYTF. CDR3 bases: TGTGCCAGCAGCCCTACCGGGACATCTAACTATGGCTACACCTTC.

Only one count was recorded for this clone. This chain connects TRBV6-5 to TRBJ2-7, with 9 bases identical to TRBD1. V gave up 0 bases and J gave up 2 bases; unmatched junction bases: 5. The CDR3 contains 16 residues. Looked up from germline, CDR1 is MNHEY and CDR2 is SVGAGI. The CDR3 sequence: CASSYSGQGTTYEQYF. In DNA, the CDR3 is TGTGCCAGCAGTTACTCGGGACAGGGAACCACCTACGAGCAGTACTTC.

This chain connects TRBV20-1 to TRBJ2-1; D is unresolved. From germline, CDR1 is DFQATT and CDR2 SNEGSKA (reference sequence). This CDR3 spans 11 amino acids. The V gene lost 2 bases and the J gene lost 8 bases, with 7 bases spanning the gap. In nucleotides, the CDR3 is TGCAGTGCTAGACTCGGGTATGAGCAGTTCTTC. Its translation: CSARLGYEQFF.

The chain is built from TRBV6-5 and TRBJ1-1; the D gene is possibly TRBD1 (6 bases). The CDR3 runs 14 residues. V dropped 8 bases and J dropped 0 bases, with 13 bases sitting between them. Per the germline V gene, CDR1 is MNHEY and CDR2 is SVGAGI. Written as DNA, the CDR3 is TGTGCCAGCGTGGGGGGCAACTTGAACACTGAAGCTTTCTTT. The encoded protein is CASVGGNLNTEAFF.

This CDR3 reads CASSTAGGRAGTDTQYF. CDR3 DNA: TGTGCCAGCAGTACCGCTGGCGGGAGGGCCGGCACAGATACGCAGTATTTT. The chain uses TRBV28 and TRBJ2-3; 9 bases are a match to TRBD2. The CDR3 extends over 17 amino acids. Per germline, CDR1 MDHEN and CDR2 SYDVKM. Trimming took 5 bases from V and 1 from J; bases not matched to a gene: 10.

V is TRBV19 and J is TRBJ1-2, with D tentatively TRBD1 (5 bases). The germline gives CDR1 LNHDA, CDR2 SQIVND (reference sequence). V was pared by 9 bases and J by 6 bases, with 17 bases between. The CDR3 has 13 amino acids. The CDR3 region is CASQDNRGDGYTF. The CDR3 DNA sequence: TGTGCCAGCCAGGACAACCGGGGGGATGGCTACACCTTC.

The genes are TRBV28 and TRBJ2-4; tentatively, D is TRBD2 (5 bases). Germline V gives CDR1 MDHEN, CDR2 SYDVKM. CDR3 length: 14 residues. V was shortened by 6 bases and J by 1 base, with 10 bases between the two germline ends. CDR3 DNA: TGTGCCAGCAGAAGCCCGGGGGCCAAAAACATTCAGTACTTC. Protein sequence: CASRSPGAKNIQYF.

The CDR3 bases are TGTGCCAGCAGCCCCCGACAGGGAGCCTACGAGCAGTACTTC. Translation gives CASSPRQGAYEQYF. V gene TRBV13 combines with J gene TRBJ2-7, with 7 nucleotides matching TRBD1. This CDR3 comprises 14 residues. The germline V gene has CDR1 PRHDT and CDR2 FYEKMQ (reference sequence). With V trimmed by 5 bases and J by 2 bases, 6 bases remained unmatched. Combining the CDR3 with reference TRBV13 and TRBJ2-7 gives the whole variable domain AAGVIQSPRHLIKEKRETATLKCYPIPRHDTVYWYQQGPGQDPQFLISFYEKMQSDKGSIPDRFSAQQFSDYHSELNMSSLELGDSALYFCASSPRQGAYEQYFGPGTRLTVT.